Below are 27 T cell receptor beta chains sequenced from a single sample in a study of blood T cells in healthy people across ages (dated by TCRdb to between 2015 and 2017). The protocol used for the library was 5' RACE. The instrument given in TCRdb is Illumina HiSeq 2500. A second roughly 6 to 12 cycle PCR used a sample-barcoded 5' primer and a J-beta primer mix. The public reads were reprocessed in TCRdb via fastp at Q25 and MiXCR, keeping in-frame beta chains. Duplicate CDR3 protein sequences are folded into a single record with the most common DNA and genes. This sample lists 1.5 million or so distinct CDR3 sequences; 40% to 45% were detected once. The ten largest make up around 4% of the sample. The sample was blood. Every receptor here comes from a woman between 18 and 29 years old in good health.

The chain uses TRBV20-1 and TRBJ2-5, with a possible D match to TRBD1 (6 bases). This CDR3 contains 13 residues. CDR1 and CDR2 from the germline V gene are DFQATT and SNEGSKA (reference sequence). V lost 0 bases to trimming and J lost 11 bases, with 16 bases between them. This chain's CDR3 is CSARDPDSHEQYF. The CDR3 DNA follows: TGCAGTGCTAGAGATCCGGACAGCCATGAGCAGTACTTC.

This clonotype has just one count. J is TRBJ2-3 and V is TRBV9; no clear D. Germline CDR1 SGDLS, CDR2 YYNGEE. The CDR3 has 17 residues. V lost 0 bases to trimming and J lost 0 bases, with 14 bases between them. The CDR3 sequence: CASSVGVGYPSTDTQYF. The CDR3 region has the DNA TGTGCCAGCAGCGTAGGTGTGGGGTACCCTAGCACAGATACGCAGTATTTT.

The gene calls are TRBV29-1 and TRBJ1-2; no clear D gene. This CDR3 has 12 amino acids. V lost 0 bases to trimming and J lost 11 bases, with 13 bases between them. Germline CDR1 SQVTM, CDR2 ANQGSEA. The CDR3 loop reads CSVEDPRRLYTF. The CDR3 DNA is TGCAGCGTTGAAGATCCACGTCGTCTATACACCTTC.

The chain is built from TRBV5-1 and TRBJ2-1; 13 nucleotides line up with TRBD2. The J segment lost 8 bases and the V segment lost 5 bases, leaving 10 bases of the junction unmatched. Germline CDR1 is SGHRS and CDR2 is YFSETQ. This CDR3 contains 16 residues. CDR3 nucleotides: TGCGCCAGCAGGCTTGCGACTAGCGGGAGGTTCGATGAGCAGTTCTTC. This sequence encodes CASRLATSGRFDEQFF.

This clonotype was found once. The chain recombines TRBV11-3 with TRBJ2-5, with D tentatively TRBD1 or TRBD2 (7 bases each). Trimming left V 5 bases short and J 11 bases short, with 27 bases between. The CDR3 sequence is 16 residues long. Germline CDR1 SGHNT, CDR2 YENEEA. CDR3: CASSQGGTVPNNEQYF. The CDR3 nucleotides read TGTGCCAGCAGCCAGGGGGGGACAGTACCAAACAATGAGCAGTACTTC. The full variable domain, rest sourced from reference TRBV11-3 and TRBJ2-5, is EAGVVQSPRYKIIEKKQPVAFWCNPISGHNTLYWYLQNLGQGPELLIRYENEEAVDDSQLPKDRFSAERLKGVDSTLKIQPAELGDSAVYLCASSQGGTVPNNEQYFGPGTRLLVL.

The table lists this clonotype with a few counts. The chain uses TRBV12-3 or TRBV12-4 and TRBJ2-1; tentative D call: TRBD2 (6 bases). Trimming stripped 6 bases from V and 10 bases from J, with 13 bases between. This CDR3 is 12 amino acids long. CDR3 residues: CASRQTEGEQFF. CDR3 coding DNA: TGTGCCAGCAGGCAAACGGAGGGGGAGCAGTTCTTC.

The chain is built from TRBV15 and TRBJ1-2, with no clear D. The CDR3 is 13 residues long. The V and J ends lost 1 base and 8 bases respectively, with 11 bases between them. Germline values: CDR1 LNHNV, CDR2 YYDKDF (reference sequence). The DNA for the CDR3 is TGTGCCACCAGCAGAGGAGGGTTGGGCGGCTACACCTTC. Protein product: CATSRGGLGGYTF.

The J gene is TRBJ2-1, the V gene TRBV3-1; TRBD1 might be the D (5 bases). The V and J ends lost 1 base and 8 bases respectively, with 12 bases between them. From germline, CDR1 is LGHDT and CDR2 YNNKEL (reference sequence). The CDR3 runs to 14 residues. The CDR3 here is CASSQGLGVDEQFF. The CDR3 DNA follows: TGTGCCAGCAGCCAAGGTCTAGGGGTCGATGAGCAGTTCTTC.

The chain couples TRBV12-3 or TRBV12-4 to TRBJ2-3, with 11 bases identical to TRBD2. CDR3 length equals 16 residues. The ends lost 3 bases at V and 5 bases at J; junction bases unmatched: 7. CDR3 region: CASSFGPGLAEDTQYF. The CDR3 DNA reads TGTGCCAGCAGTTTTGGCCCGGGACTAGCGGAAGATACGCAGTATTTT.

The chain carries TRBV5-1 and TRBJ2-2; D is unclear. Germline-derived CDR1 and CDR2 are SGHRS and YFSETQ. Trimming pared 0 bases from V and 0 bases from J, leaving 9 bases between. The CDR3 length is 16 residues. The CDR3 spells CASSLDQPANTGELFF. Written as DNA, the CDR3 is TGCGCCAGCAGCTTGGATCAACCCGCGAACACCGGGGAGCTGTTTTTT.

This clonotype turned up a few times. The chain employs TRBV6-6 and TRBJ1-2; TRBD1 matches at 7 bases. The V and J ends lost 7 bases and 0 bases, in that order; junction bases with no gene match: 8. The germline gives CDR1 MNHNY, CDR2 SVGAGI (reference sequence). This CDR3 spans 15 amino acids. CDR3 amino acids: CASTAGRGTNYGYTF. Here the CDR3 DNA reads TGTGCCAGCACCGCCGGCAGGGGGACTAACTATGGCTACACCTTC.

This clonotype was seen only a few times. The J gene is TRBJ1-2, the V gene TRBV18; TRBD1 matches 7 bases. CDR3 length: 16 amino acids. Trimming at V came to 3 bases and at J to 7 bases, leaving 14 bases not matched to a gene. Germline values: CDR1 KGHSH, CDR2 LQKENI. The CDR3 protein is CASSPAPGPRGFGYTF. CDR3 DNA: TGTGCCAGCTCACCCGCACCAGGGCCCAGGGGGTTTGGCTACACCTTC. Variable domain in full (rest from reference TRBV18 and TRBJ1-2): NAGVMQNPRHLVRRRGQEARLRCSPMKGHSHVYWYRQLPEEGLKFMVYLQKENIIDESGMPKERFSAEFPKEGPSILRIQQVVRGDSAAYFCASSPAPGPRGFGYTFGSGTRLTVV.

This clonotype was counted ten times or more. This rearrangement joins TRBV4-1 to TRBJ1-2; D uncertain. The CDR3 totals 13 residues. Per germline, CDR1 MGHRA and CDR2 YSYEKL. V shed 5 bases and J shed 10 bases, with 17 bases lying between them. Written as DNA, the CDR3 is TGCGCCAGCAGCTACGAACAAGGCGCAGTCTACACCTTC. Amino acid sequence: CASSYEQGAVYTF.

The CDR3 region is CASSFSRRGDQPQHF. The CDR3, as DNA: TGTGCCAGCAGTTTCTCTCGGAGGGGTGACCAGCCCCAGCATTTT. The rearrangement joins TRBV28 to TRBJ1-5, with D possibly being TRBD1 (5 bases). In germline, CDR1 is MDHEN, CDR2 SYDVKM. V dropped 3 bases and J dropped 7 bases, with 16 bases sitting between them. The CDR3 spans 15 residues.

This chain joins TRBV18 and TRBJ1-6; D not resolved. The CDR3 spans 17 residues. Trimming took off 1 base at V and 1 base at J, with 11 bases between the two ends. CDR1 and CDR2 from the germline V gene are KGHSH and LQKENI. The CDR3 reads CASSPQTWGSYNSPLHF. As DNA, the CDR3 is TGTGCCAGCTCACCACAGACTTGGGGTTCCTATAATTCACCCCTCCACTTT.

The V gene is TRBV14, the J gene TRBJ1-2; the match to TRBD1 covers 7 bases. This CDR3 is built from 15 residues. The V gene end was trimmed by 2 bases and the J gene end by 3 bases; junction bases not matched to a gene: 6. Germline lookup yields CDR1 SGHDN and CDR2 FVKESK. The CDR3 sequence: CASSQQSGTDYGYTF. In DNA, the CDR3 is TGTGCCAGCAGCCAACAAAGTGGGACAGACTATGGCTACACCTTC.

This clonotype was detected a few times. The chain couples TRBV20-1 to TRBJ2-1, with unresolved D. Looked up from germline, CDR1 is DFQATT and CDR2 is SNEGSKA (reference sequence). The ends were cut back, 0 bases at V and 6 bases at J, with 6 bases in the middle. CDR3 size: 12 residues. The CDR3 DNA follows: TGCAGTGCTAGAGATCTGACCAATGAGCAGTTCTTC. It codes for CSARDLTNEQFF.

This clonotype was recorded many times. A junction boundary mismatches the germline segment, possibly from a read error. The rearrangement uses TRBV7-9 and TRBJ2-7, with D perhaps matching TRBD2 (6 bases). The CDR3 is made up of 14 amino acids. Per germline, CDR1 SEHNR and CDR2 FQNEAQ (reference sequence). The CDR3 sequence: CASSLEGVSYEQYF. The DNA of the CDR3 is TGCGCCAGCAGCTTGGAGGGAGTATCCTACGAGCAGTACTTC.

The chain has TRBV7-9 and TRBJ2-1; the match to TRBD2 covers 7 bases. This CDR3 region has 14 residues. Germline CDR1 reads SEHNR; CDR2 reads FQNEAQ (reference sequence). Trimming at V came to 1 base and at J to 5 bases, leaving 2 bases not matched to a gene. The CDR3 DNA reads as TGTGCCAGCAGCTTAGGGGAGGGACACAATGAGCAGTTCTTC. This translates into CASSLGEGHNEQFF.

In regard to this clonotype: Being one base from a much bigger clone, this may be a read error. This chain links TRBV28 with TRBJ2-1; 11 nucleotides line up with TRBD2. The CDR3 sequence is 15 residues long. Germline loops: CDR1 MDHEN, CDR2 SYDVKM. V lost 3 bases and J lost 8; bases outside the gene matches: 6. Written as DNA, the CDR3 is TGTGCCAGCAGTTTGGGAGTAGCGGGGGGGGATGAGCAGTTCTTC. This encodes CASSLGVAGGDEQFF. Combining the CDR3 with reference TRBV28 and TRBJ2-1 gives the whole variable domain DVKVTQSSRYLVKRTGEKVFLECVQDMDHENMFWYRQDPGLGLRLIYFSYDVKMKEKGDIPEGYSVSREKKERFSLILESASTNQTSMYLCASSLGVAGGDEQFFGPGTRLTVL.

In this sample, this clonotype turned up a few times. V gene TRBV10-3 combines with J gene TRBJ2-1; TRBD2 matches at 9 bases. This CDR3 comprises 15 residues. Germline CDR1 ENHRY, CDR2 SYGVKD. J was trimmed by 2 bases and V by 6 bases; bases with no gene match: 5. The CDR3: CAIRKLAGPYNEQFF. The CDR3 nucleotides are TGTGCCATCAGGAAACTAGCGGGCCCCTACAATGAGCAGTTCTTC.

The chain has TRBV9 and TRBJ2-3; 11 positions agree with TRBD2. The CDR3 contains 16 residues. Germline CDR1 and CDR2: SGDLS and YYNGEE. V shed 2 bases and J 5 bases; nucleotides not matched to a gene: 7. The CDR3 region has the DNA TGTGCCAGCAGCGTTGACATAGCGGGGGGGCAAGATACGCAGTATTTT. Its translation: CASSVDIAGGQDTQYF.

The V gene is TRBV20-1, the J gene TRBJ2-7; TRBD2 aligns across 10 bases. This CDR3 comprises 14 residues. After removal of 5 bases from V and 2 bases from J, the junction contained 6 bases not matched to a gene. CDR1 DFQATT and CDR2 SNEGSKA come from the germline V gene (reference sequence). CDR3 in DNA: TGCAGTGCTCAACTAGCGGGACGGACCTACGAGCAGTACTTC. It codes for CSAQLAGRTYEQYF.

V gene TRBV4-1 combines with J gene TRBJ1-5; D gene ambiguous. Per germline, CDR1 MGHRA and CDR2 YSYEKL. Trimming took off 4 bases at V and 3 bases at J, with 13 bases between the two ends. There are 15 residues in the CDR3. The CDR3 region has the DNA TGCGCCAGCAGCCGTACCGACATGGCCAATCAGCCCCAGCATTTT. Its protein product is CASSRTDMANQPQHF.

This chain's CDR3 is CASRSDGFFYGYTF. The CDR3 bases are TGTGCCAGCCGCTCGGACGGGTTCTTTTATGGCTACACCTTC. The chain carries TRBV6-2 or TRBV6-3 and TRBJ1-2; no clear D gene. The CDR3 consists of 14 residues. V was trimmed by 8 bases and J by 5 bases, leaving 18 bases between them. CDR1 is MNHEY and CDR2 is SVGEGT in the germline V gene.

This clonotype was detected only a few times. This chain connects TRBV6-2 or TRBV6-3 to TRBJ2-1; D may be TRBD1 (6 bases). This CDR3 is built from 15 residues. Trimming took off 2 bases at V and 3 bases at J, with 11 bases between the two ends. Germline values: CDR1 MNHEY, CDR2 SVGEGT. The CDR3 DNA reads as TGTGCCAGCAGTTACACCGAGGGGGTCTACAATGAGCAGTTCTTC. Its translation is CASSYTEGVYNEQFF.

The V and J genes are TRBV29-1 and TRBJ2-7; no reliable D call. CDR1 is SQVTM and CDR2 is ANQGSEA in the germline V gene. The CDR3 is 12 amino acids. V gave up 7 bases and J gave up 2 bases, with 12 bases separating them. CDR3: CSATEDTYEQYF. The CDR3 DNA reads TGCAGCGCCACTGAAGATACCTACGAGCAGTACTTC.